This record looks at one T cell receptor beta chain sequence and its context. The antigen remains undetermined. V was cut by 3 bases and J by 1 base, with 8 bases left in between. Looked up from germline, CDR1 is SGDLS and CDR2 is YYNGEE. CDR3 length: 14 amino acids. This specimen belongs to a study of cytomegalovirus exposure and HLA in healthy donors. Findings of the study overall: Apart from CMV serostatus, no immune exposure information was available.

A multiplex PCR was run with 60 Vbeta primers and 13 Jbeta primers. TCRdb's copy holds only in-frame clones and misses some; the assay was immunoSEQ multiplex PCR. Here the sample spans about 140,000 clones, around 80% being singletons. The clonotype comes from a man aged 40-55 years in good health and CMV-seronegative. The chain joins TRBV9 to TRBJ1-3; tentative D call: TRBD1 (6 bases). The sequenced material came from PBMCs. The CDR3 sequence is CASSATGSGNTIYF. The CDR3 nucleotides read TGTGCCAGCAGCGCAACAGGGTCTGGAAACACCATATATTTT.